The 3 T cell receptor beta chains presented below share a single source sample, sequenced in a study of T cell responses to AZD1222 COVID-19 vaccine. Produced via immunoSEQ multiplex PCR; TCRdb's table is partial and in-frame only. The sample has about 84,000 clones, 70% to 90% seen once. Material: peripheral blood, obtained on day 0 of AZD1222 vaccination. The receptors stem from an adult in good health.

The CDR3 loop is CASSPQRADGQPQHF. The DNA for the CDR3 is TGTGCCAGCTCACCCCAACGGGCGGATGGTCAGCCCCAGCATTTT. V gene TRBV18 combines with J gene TRBJ1-5; D not certain. The germline V gene has CDR1 KGHSH and CDR2 LQKENI. The CDR3 runs to 15 residues. V lost 3 bases to trimming and J lost 6 bases, with 15 bases between them.

The gene calls are TRBV7-9 and TRBJ2-1; D unresolved. Trimming removed 2 bases from V and 5 bases from J, with 4 bases in between. In germline, CDR1 is SEHNR, CDR2 FQNEAQ (reference sequence). CDR3 size: 12 residues. CDR3 loop: CASSLTNNEQFF. CDR3 bases: TGTGCCAGCAGCTTAACTAACAATGAGCAGTTCTTC.

In its sample, this clone was seen once. The rearrangement uses TRBV5-8 and TRBJ2-5; 7 bases map to TRBD1. The CDR3 covers 15 residues. V lost 3 bases to trimming and J lost 1 base; unmatched junction nucleotides: 6. Germline assignment: CDR1 SGHTS and CDR2 YDEGEE. The CDR3 nucleotides read TGTGCCAGCAGCTCCCGACAGGGAGCCCAAGAGACCCAGTACTTC. Translated: CASSSRQGAQETQYF.